The clone carrying this TCR beta chain was counted ten times or more. This sample is part of a study of T cells in Graves' hyperthyroidism and ophthalmopathy. The CDR3 totals 15 residues. The germline V gene has CDR1 SEHNR and CDR2 FQNEAQ (reference sequence). With 5 bases removed from V and 2 bases from J, the gap between germline ends came to 13 bases. It was RNA transcripts that yielded the amplified TCR beta CDR3 regions. The HTBI primer set served for first-round RT-PCR of the TCR CDR3. Using its own MiXCR run on the multiplex PCR reads, TCRdb lists one record per CDR3 protein. The table shows some 570,000 distinct CDR3 sequences, with approximately 15% occurring only once.

The sequenced sample consisted of blood. This clonotype originated in a woman between 18 and 29 years old with Graves' ophthalmopathy. The chain links TRBV7-9 to TRBJ2-1; D possibly matches TRBD1 or TRBD2 (5 bases each). The CDR3 coding sequence is TGTGCCAGCAGCCTCCGGGACGGCACCTACAATGAGCAGTTCTTC. It translates to CASSLRDGTYNEQFF. Full variable domain (rest looked up from reference TRBV7-9 and TRBJ2-1): DTGVSQNPRHKITKRGQNVTFRCDPISEHNRLYWYRQTLGQGPEFLTYFQNEAQLEKSRLLSDRFSAERPKGSFSTLEIQRTEQGDSAMYLCASSLRDGTYNEQFFGPGTRLTVL.